The clone carrying this TCR beta chain appeared a few times. Germline and junction disagree at one end, which may indicate a read error. These data belong to a study of regulatory T cells in long-lasting Graves disease. This CDR3 region has 15 residues. Looked up from germline, CDR1 is MNHNS and CDR2 is SASEGT. As to time point: newly diagnosed GD, antithyroid drugs for less than 3 months. Isolated PBMC RNA provided the starting material for the TCR library. Investigators prepared the TCR beta libraries by applying iRepertoire HTBI primers and Arm-PCR of CDR3 regions. TCRdb independently ran MiXCR on the multiplex PCR reads; one entry per CDR3 protein. In the table there are about 400,000 distinct CDR3 sequences, about 15% of which are singletons. The same sample was also used in a study of T cells in Graves' hyperthyroidism and ophthalmopathy.

The gene calls are TRBV6-1 and TRBJ2-2; 10 bases are shared with TRBD2. The clonotype originates from a woman aged 35 to 49 with Graves disease. The source material was peripheral blood mononuclear cells (PBMCs), sampled at new diagnosis, from a patient treated with antithyroid drugs. As DNA, the CDR3 is TGTGCCAGCAGGGAAGCGGGAGGGGTCACCGGGGAGCTGTTTTTT. It is translated as CASREAGGVTGELFF.